Following are 21 T cell receptor beta chains from one sample sequenced in a study of PD-L1 blockade in urothelial cancer. The protocol was immunoSEQ multiplex PCR, while the TCRdb copy is restricted to in-frame clones and leaves out a portion. The sample includes approximately 71,000 clones, roughly nine tenths of them seen just once. Specimen: PBMCs, collected around atezolizumab (anti-PD-L1) treatment. The receptors stem from a man aged 60-69 years with urothelial cancer.

V is TRBV10-1 and J is TRBJ1-6; D is undetermined. CDR3 length: 13 amino acids. V was clipped by 2 bases and J by 7 bases, with 6 bases between them. CDR1 and CDR2 from the germline V gene are WNHNN and SYGVQD (reference sequence). The CDR3, as DNA: TGCGCCAGCAGTGAGGGGCGCAATTCACCCCTCCACTTT. Protein: CASSEGRNSPLHF.

This clone occurred a few times. The gene calls are TRBV2 and TRBJ1-6, with D hard to call. The CDR3 is 15 amino acids. Trimming left V 7 bases short and J 7 bases short, with 17 bases between. Germline values: CDR1 SNHLY, CDR2 FYNNEI. The chain's CDR3 is CASTEAGLRNSPLHF. The CDR3 region has the DNA TGTGCCAGCACCGAGGCGGGGTTGCGGAATTCACCCCTCCACTTT. The variable domain in full, completed from reference TRBV2 and TRBJ1-6, reads EPEVTQTPSHQVTQMGQEVILRCVPISNHLYFYWYRQILGQKVEFLVSFYNNEISEKSEIFDDQFSVERPDGSNFTLKIRSTKLEDSAMYFCASTEAGLRNSPLHFGNGTRLTVT.

This rearrangement joins TRBV6-6 to TRBJ1-2, with D unclear. Germline values: CDR1 MNHNY, CDR2 SVGAGI (reference sequence). Trimming shortened V by 2 bases and J by 5 bases, and 12 bases separated the two germline ends. CDR3 size: 14 residues. The CDR3 loop is CASSYAGPEYGYTF. The CDR3 nucleotides are TGTGCCAGCAGTTACGCGGGTCCCGAGTATGGCTACACCTTC.

The rearrangement joins TRBV27 to TRBJ1-5; D gene uncertain. The CDR3 extends over 15 amino acids. V was clipped by 5 bases and J by 1 base, with 12 bases between them. In germline, CDR1 is MNHEY, CDR2 SMNVEV (reference sequence). This CDR3 reads CASSPGWKSNQPQHF. CDR3 nucleotide sequence: TGTGCCAGCAGTCCCGGGTGGAAGAGCAATCAGCCCCAGCATTTT.

The J gene is TRBJ2-6, the V gene TRBV19; 9 bases line up with TRBD1. CDR3 length: 15 amino acids. Per the germline V gene, CDR1 is LNHDA and CDR2 is SQIVND (reference sequence). Trimming at V came to 10 bases and at J to 4 bases, leaving 8 bases not matched to a gene. For the CDR3, the DNA is TGTGCCACCTGGGACAGGGCGGACGGGGCCAACGTCCTGACTTTC. This gives the protein CATWDRADGANVLTF.

The genes are TRBV7-9 and TRBJ1-2; TRBD1 might be the D (5 bases). The CDR3 is 14 residues long. Trimming took 1 base from V and 4 from J, leaving 10 bases between them. Germline loops: CDR1 SEHNR, CDR2 FQNEAQ (reference sequence). Here the CDR3 reads CASSLETEVYGYTF. The CDR3 nucleotides read TGTGCCAGCAGCTTAGAGACAGAAGTCTATGGCTACACCTTC. The whole variable domain, remainder taken from reference TRBV7-9 and TRBJ1-2, is DTGVSQNPRHKITKRGQNVTFRCDPISEHNRLYWYRQTLGQGPEFLTYFQNEAQLEKSRLLSDRFSAERPKGSFSTLEIQRTEQGDSAMYLCASSLETEVYGYTFGSGTRLTVV.

This rearrangement joins TRBV28 to TRBJ1-2; 8 bases agree with TRBD1. Germline V gene sequence: CDR1 MDHEN, CDR2 SYDVKM. V shed 8 bases, J shed 8 bases, and the junction held 16 bases outside the gene matches. The CDR3 is made up of 15 amino acids. The CDR3 DNA sequence: TGTGCCAGCGGTGGACAGGGACAGACACGCTCGGGCTACACCTTC. It is translated as CASGGQGQTRSGYTF.

The gene calls are TRBV7-9 and TRBJ1-4; D is uncertain. The CDR3 is 14 residues long. Trimming removed 5 bases at V and 0 bases at J, with 7 bases between. Germline V CDR1 and CDR2: SEHNR, FQNEAQ (reference sequence). The CDR3 here is CASSRYATNEKLFF. CDR3 in DNA: TGTGCCAGCAGCCGCTACGCAACTAATGAAAAACTGTTTTTT. The full variable domain, with the rest looked up from reference TRBV7-9 and TRBJ1-4, is DTGVSQNPRHKITKRGQNVTFRCDPISEHNRLYWYRQTLGQGPEFLTYFQNEAQLEKSRLLSDRFSAERPKGSFSTLEIQRTEQGDSAMYLCASSRYATNEKLFFGSGTQLSVL.

V gene TRBV5-6 combines with J gene TRBJ2-3; D not resolved. The CDR3 has 13 amino acids. The V end was cut by 4 bases, the J end by 0 bases, with 6 bases between. Germline V gene data show CDR1 as SGHDT and CDR2 as YYEEEE. The CDR3 here is CASSRSSTDTQYF. CDR3 coding DNA: TGTGCCAGCAGCCGGTCAAGCACAGATACGCAGTATTTT.

This chain links TRBV2 with TRBJ2-3; 8 nucleotides agree with TRBD1. Germline V CDR1 and CDR2: SNHLY, FYNNEI. V dropped 9 bases and J dropped 3; count of bases not matched to a gene: 5. The CDR3 sequence is 13 residues long. CDR3 nucleotides: TGTGCCAGTTCGGGACAGGAAACAGATACGCAGTATTTT. It is translated as CASSGQETDTQYF.

This clone occurred a few times. This chain uses TRBV6-5 with TRBJ1-5; possibly TRBD1 for D (6 bases). This CDR3 is 15 amino acids long. The V and J ends lost 5 bases and 4 bases respectively, with 15 bases between them. The V gene's germline CDR1 is MNHEY and CDR2 SVGAGI. In nucleotides, the CDR3 is TGTGCCAGCAGTCCCCCGGGGGGCGTGAATCAGCCCCAGCATTTT. This gives the protein CASSPPGGVNQPQHF.

This chain uses TRBV6-1 with TRBJ1-2; unclear D gene. The CDR3 loop spans 15 amino acids. V lost 1 base and J lost 0, with 9 bases in between. Germline V gives CDR1 MNHNS, CDR2 SASEGT. The CDR3 sequence: CASSEGGLANYGYTF. The CDR3 DNA sequence: TGTGCCAGCAGTGAAGGAGGGTTGGCTAACTATGGCTACACCTTC.

This clone has only one observation. This rearrangement joins TRBV19 to TRBJ1-5; TRBD1 is a possible D gene (5 bases). The CDR3 is 15 residues long. Trimming removed 9 bases at V and 3 bases at J, with 18 bases between. Germline CDR1 LNHDA, CDR2 SQIVND (reference sequence). CDR3 sequence (DNA): TGTGCCAGCCAAGTGTTTGGGGCTCACAATCAGCCCCAGCATTTT. Protein product: CASQVFGAHNQPQHF.

The genes are TRBV6-5 and TRBJ1-5, with 7 bases that match TRBD1. Germline-derived CDR1 and CDR2 are MNHEY and SVGAGI. The ends lost 8 bases at V and 3 bases at J; junction bases unmatched: 1. This CDR3 region has 12 residues. In nucleotides, the CDR3 is TGTGCCAGCGGACAGGACAATCAGCCCCAGCATTTT. This codes for CASGQDNQPQHF.

The chain joins TRBV5-1 to TRBJ2-3; D not certain. The CDR3 covers 16 residues. Germline lookup yields CDR1 SGHRS and CDR2 YFSETQ. V lost 0 bases to trimming and J lost 0 bases, with 11 bases between them. The CDR3 spells CASSLAFGTSTDTQYF. Here the CDR3 DNA reads TGCGCCAGCAGCTTGGCCTTCGGTACTAGCACAGATACGCAGTATTTT.

This sequence joins TRBV30 and TRBJ1-2; perhaps TRBD1 as D (6 bases). The germline CDR1 and CDR2 sequences are GTSNPN and SVGIG (reference sequence). V lost 7 bases to trimming and J lost 2 bases, with 14 bases between them. The CDR3 loop spans 13 amino acids. CDR3 DNA sequence: TGTGCCTCAGCCGGGACATCAAACTATGGCTACACCTTC. It codes for CASAGTSNYGYTF.

The rearrangement joins TRBV10-3 to TRBJ2-1; 9 bases are a match to TRBD1. Germline loops: CDR1 ENHRY, CDR2 SYGVKD. The V and J ends lost 10 bases and 5 bases, in that order; junction bases with no gene match: 3. The CDR3 is 12 amino acids. The DNA of the CDR3 is TGTGCCACCGGGGACAGGGACAATGAGCAGTTCTTC. It encodes CATGDRDNEQFF.

The chain employs TRBV5-1 and TRBJ2-7, with D tentatively TRBD1 (5 bases). The CDR3 contains 15 residues. With 1 base removed from V and 5 bases from J, the gap between germline ends came to 16 bases. Germline-derived CDR1 and CDR2 are SGHRS and YFSETQ. The CDR3 bases are TGCGCCAGCAGCTTGAGGGGTGTCAGAACCCACGAGCAGTACTTC. Amino acid sequence: CASSLRGVRTHEQYF.

The rearrangement joins TRBV4-1 to TRBJ2-1, with 10 bases aligning to TRBD2. Germline CDR1 is MGHRA and CDR2 is YSYEKL. This CDR3 region has 15 residues. The J segment lost 2 bases and the V segment lost 2 bases, leaving 0 bases of the junction unmatched. As DNA, the CDR3 is TGCGCCAGCAGCCAACTAGCGGGGGCCTACAATGAGCAGTTCTTC. Amino acid sequence: CASSQLAGAYNEQFF.

V usage is TRBV7-9 and J usage is TRBJ2-7, with 9 bases lining up with TRBD1. The germline gives CDR1 SEHNR, CDR2 FQNEAQ (reference sequence). The V segment lost 4 bases and the J segment 3 bases; nucleotides outside the gene matches: 7. The CDR3 totals 15 residues. The CDR3 region has the DNA TGTGCCAGCAGCTCCTCCGGGACAGGGAGCTACGAGCAGTACTTC. It specifies CASSSSGTGSYEQYF. Full variable domain (missing parts from reference TRBV7-9 and TRBJ2-7): DTGVSQNPRHKITKRGQNVTFRCDPISEHNRLYWYRQTLGQGPEFLTYFQNEAQLEKSRLLSDRFSAERPKGSFSTLEIQRTEQGDSAMYLCASSSSGTGSYEQYFGPGTRLTVT.

The chain is built from TRBV10-3 and TRBJ1-2; 7 bases align to TRBD1. V was pared by 1 base and J by 3 bases, with 2 bases of the junction left unmatched. The germline gives CDR1 ENHRY, CDR2 SYGVKD. The CDR3 runs 14 residues. The CDR3 DNA follows: TGTGCCATCAGTGAGTGGACAGGCGACTATGGCTACACCTTC. Translated, it gives CAISEWTGDYGYTF.